The 9 T cell receptor beta chains reported below all come from one sample, sequenced in a study of T cells in Graves' hyperthyroidism and ophthalmopathy. TCR beta CDR3 sequences were amplified from RNA transcripts. Initially, a first-round RT-PCR of the TCR CDR3 employed the HTBI primer set. TCRdb re-called the multiplex PCR reads with MiXCR, one entry per CDR3 protein. The sample includes hundreds of thousands of distinct CDR3 sequences, nearly 20% of them seen just once. Material: blood. Receptors were obtained from a man aged 40-50 years with Graves' ophthalmopathy.

This clonotype was detected only a few times. This chain connects TRBV18 to TRBJ1-2; 7 nucleotides agree with TRBD1. V lost 6 bases and J lost 4; bases outside the gene matches: 5. CDR1 is KGHSH and CDR2 is LQKENI in the germline V gene. The CDR3 has 13 residues. The CDR3 loop reads CASSSGQVYGYTF. The CDR3 DNA reads as TGTGCCAGCTCTTCCGGACAGGTCTATGGCTACACCTTC.

This clonotype was picked up many times. The chain joins TRBV12-3 or TRBV12-4 to TRBJ2-1, with 8 bases lining up with TRBD1. There are 14 residues in the CDR3. V lost 6 bases to trimming and J lost 9 bases; unmatched junction nucleotides: 10. The CDR3: CASRPTGGFGEQFF. The CDR3, as DNA: TGTGCCAGCAGACCTACAGGGGGGTTTGGTGAGCAGTTCTTC.

This clonotype has only a few counts. The CDR3 sequence: CSATPAGGGGRGGGQFF. CDR3 nucleotide sequence: TGCAGTGCTACCCCGGCGGGCGGGGGTGGCCGGGGGGGAGGGCAGTTCTTC. This chain joins TRBV20-1 and TRBJ2-1, with TRBD2 matching 8 bases. This CDR3 spans 17 amino acids. The junction had 23 bases not matched to a gene; V was cut back by 4 bases and J by 12 bases. Per germline, CDR1 DFQATT and CDR2 SNEGSKA (reference sequence).

The V gene is TRBV30, the J gene TRBJ2-6; D is uncertain. Trimming took 3 bases from V and 1 from J, leaving 7 bases between them. The germline gives CDR1 GTSNPN, CDR2 SVGIG (reference sequence). This CDR3 is 14 amino acids long. The CDR3 DNA reads TGTGCCTGGAGCCCGAGGTCTGGGGCCAACGTCCTGACTTTC. It translates to CAWSPRSGANVLTF.

The gene calls are TRBV12-3 or TRBV12-4 and TRBJ1-2, with TRBD1 as a possible D gene (6 bases). CDR3 size: 13 residues. V lost 7 bases, J lost 0 bases, and 9 bases lay in between. CDR3 protein: CASKTGANYGYTF. CDR3 nucleotides: TGTGCCAGCAAGACAGGCGCTAACTATGGCTACACCTTC.

This clonotype has a handful of counts. The rearrangement uses TRBV19 and TRBJ1-1; D gene unclear. V lost 0 bases and J lost 5, with 7 bases in between. In germline, CDR1 is LNHDA, CDR2 SQIVND (reference sequence). The CDR3 runs to 13 residues. The chain's CDR3 is CASSIEWETEAFF. CDR3 DNA sequence: TGTGCCAGTAGTATAGAGTGGGAAACTGAAGCTTTCTTT.

This clonotype was seen a handful of times. The rearrangement uses TRBV7-3 and TRBJ1-2; TRBD1 matches at 7 bases. With 4 bases clipped from V and 4 bases from J, the junction kept 9 bases outside the gene matches. Germline V gene sequence: CDR1 SGHTA, CDR2 FQGTGA. There are 15 residues in the CDR3. The CDR3 nucleotides read TGTGCCAGCAGCTCGAACAGGGGCCCGATCTATGGCTACACCTTC. As protein: CASSSNRGPIYGYTF.

This clonotype was found many times. V and J are TRBV2 and TRBJ1-2; 10 positions match TRBD1. CDR1 and CDR2 from the germline V gene are SNHLY and FYNNEI. After removal of 8 bases from V and 3 bases from J, the junction contained 9 bases not matched to a gene. There are 15 residues in the CDR3. CDR3 nucleotide sequence: TGTGCCAGCCAGGGGACAGGGGCGGAGGACTATGGCTACACCTTC. Protein product: CASQGTGAEDYGYTF.

Remarks on this clonotype: This sequence may be a read error, since a much larger clone differs from it by one base. Since the CDR3 does not end with the conserved phenylalanine or tryptophan, this likely comes from a read error. V and J are TRBV18 and TRBJ1-2, with 10 nucleotides matching TRBD1. The CDR3 is made up of 13 amino acids. Germline CDR1 KGHSH, CDR2 LQKENI. V dropped 8 bases and J dropped 5; count of bases not matched to a gene: 5. CDR3 nucleotides: TGTGCCAGCGAAGGACAGGGGGAATATGGCTACACCCTC. This sequence encodes CASEGQGEYGYTL.